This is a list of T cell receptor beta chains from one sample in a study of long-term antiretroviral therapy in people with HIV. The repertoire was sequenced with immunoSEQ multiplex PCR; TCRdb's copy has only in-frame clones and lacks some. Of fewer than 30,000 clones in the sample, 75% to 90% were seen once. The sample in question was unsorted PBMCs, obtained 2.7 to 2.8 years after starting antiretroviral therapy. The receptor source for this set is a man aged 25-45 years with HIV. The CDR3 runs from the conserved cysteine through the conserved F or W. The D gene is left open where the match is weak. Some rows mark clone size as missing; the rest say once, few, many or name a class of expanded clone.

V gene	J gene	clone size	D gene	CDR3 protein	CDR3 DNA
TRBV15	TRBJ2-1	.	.	CATSRDLGSYNEQFF	TGTGCCACCAGCAGAGATCTTGGTTCCTACAATGAGCAGTTCTTC
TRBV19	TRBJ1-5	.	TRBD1	CASRTGGRQPQHF	TGTGCCAGTAGGACAGGGGGCCGGCAGCCCCAGCATTTT
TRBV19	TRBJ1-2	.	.	CASRETHGYTF	TGTGCCAGTCGGGAGACTCATGGCTACACCTTC
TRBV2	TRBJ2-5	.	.	CASSAVLQETQYF	TGTGCCAGCAGTGCGGTGCTCCAAGAGACCCAGTACTTC
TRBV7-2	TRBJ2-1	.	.	CASSLDYPNEQFF	TGTGCCAGCAGCTTAGACTATCCCAATGAGCAGTTCTTC
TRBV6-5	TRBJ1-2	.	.	CASRGGASNYGYTF	TGTGCCAGCAGGGGGGGGGCTTCTAACTATGGCTACACCTTC
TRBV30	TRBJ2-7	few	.	CAWTPPVIGAHEQYF	TGTGCCTGGACGCCCCCGGTGATTGGTGCCCACGAGCAGTACTTC
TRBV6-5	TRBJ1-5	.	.	CASSLGGGSNQPQHF	TGTGCCAGCAGCCTTGGGGGGGGTAGCAATCAGCCCCAGCATTTT
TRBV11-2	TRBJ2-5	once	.	CASSFPYRDRLRETQYF	TGTGCCAGCAGCTTCCCCTACAGGGATCGATTAAGAGAGACCCAGTACTTC
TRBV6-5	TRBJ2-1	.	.	CASSRVGGGEQFF	TGTGCCAGCAGCCGTGTGGGCGGCGGTGAGCAGTTCTTC
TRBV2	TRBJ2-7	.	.	CASSEKWGQTYEQYF	TGTGCCAGCAGTGAAAAGTGGGGACAAACCTACGAGCAGTACTTC
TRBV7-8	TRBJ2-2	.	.	CASSSNTGELFF	TGTGCCAGCAGCTCGAACACCGGGGAGCTGTTTTTT
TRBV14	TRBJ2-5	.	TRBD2	CASSQLGTSGGETQYF	TGTGCCAGCAGCCAACTCGGGACTAGCGGGGGAGAGACCCAGTACTTC
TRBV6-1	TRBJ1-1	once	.	CASSVKAGNTEAFF	TGTGCCAGCAGTGTCAAGGCGGGGAACACTGAAGCTTTCTTT
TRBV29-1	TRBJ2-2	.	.	CSVEMGLVGTGELFF	TGCAGCGTTGAAATGGGGCTAGTTGGCACCGGGGAGCTGTTTTTT
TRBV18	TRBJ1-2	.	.	CASSPGGVGRNYGYTF	TGTGCCAGCTCACCGGGCGGGGTGGGCAGGAACTATGGCTACACCTTC
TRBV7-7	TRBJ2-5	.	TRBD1	CASSSGTGTVETQYF	TGTGCCAGCAGCTCCGGGACAGGGACCGTAGAGACCCAGTACTTC
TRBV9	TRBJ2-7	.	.	CASSVSGQTYEQYF	TGTGCCAGCAGCGTCAGCGGGCAAACCTACGAGCAGTACTTC
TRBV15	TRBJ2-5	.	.	CATSRDPMAAQYF	TGTGCCACCAGCAGAGACCCGATGGCGGCCCAGTACTTC
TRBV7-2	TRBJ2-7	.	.	CASSLGGNSYEQYF	TGTGCCAGCAGCTTAGGGGGAAATTCCTACGAGCAGTACTTC
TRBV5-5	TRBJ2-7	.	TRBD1	CASSLLLTGFSYEQYF	TGTGCCAGCAGCTTGTTACTGACAGGGTTTTCCTACGAGCAGTACTTC
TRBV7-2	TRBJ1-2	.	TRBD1	CASSLRTGRGDGYTF	TGTGCCAGCAGCTTACGGACAGGGCGCGGGGATGGCTACACCTTC
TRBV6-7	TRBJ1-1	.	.	CASSYSHCMNTEAFF	TGTGCCAGCAGTTACTCACACTGCATGAACACTGAAGCTTTCTTT
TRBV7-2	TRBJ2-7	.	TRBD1	CASSSRVGTGGREQYF	TGTGCCAGCAGCTCCCGGGTCGGGACAGGGGGTCGCGAGCAGTACTTC
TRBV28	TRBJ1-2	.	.	CASSLLRGAYGYTF	TGTGCCAGCAGTTTACTGCGGGGGGCCTATGGCTACACCTTC
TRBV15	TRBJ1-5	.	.	CATSRGGRSPYSNQPQHF	TGTGCCACCAGCAGAGGGGGGAGGTCACCCTATAGCAATCAGCCCCAGCATTTT
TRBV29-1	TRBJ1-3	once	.	CSVREGNTIYF	TGCAGCGTTCGGGAGGGAAACACCATATATTTT
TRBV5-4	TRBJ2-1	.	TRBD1	CASSPGTDWANNEQFF	TGTGCCAGCAGCCCTGGGACAGACTGGGCTAACAATGAGCAGTTCTTC
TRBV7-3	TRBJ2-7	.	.	CASSSGRGPYEQYF	TGTGCCAGCAGCTCCGGCAGGGGACCCTACGAGCAGTACTTC
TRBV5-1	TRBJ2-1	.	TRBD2	CASSPGTRDDYNEQFF	TGCGCCAGCAGCCCCGGGACTAGAGACGACTACAATGAGCAGTTCTTC
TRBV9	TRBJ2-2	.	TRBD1	CASSPTGGLAGELFF	TGTGCCAGCAGCCCTACAGGGGGCTTGGCCGGGGAGCTGTTTTTT
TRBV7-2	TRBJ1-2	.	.	CASSLASVSFNYGYTF	TGTGCCAGCAGCTTAGCTTCGGTGAGCTTTAACTATGGCTACACCTTC
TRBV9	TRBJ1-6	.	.	CASSVGGFYNSPLHF	TGTGCCAGCAGCGTGGGGGGGTTCTATAATTCACCCCTCCACTTT
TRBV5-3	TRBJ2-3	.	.	CARSPGQSTDTQYF	TGTGCCAGAAGCCCAGGACAGAGCACAGATACGCAGTATTTT
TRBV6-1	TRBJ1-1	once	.	CAIRRQTLNTEAFF	TGTGCCATCCGTCGACAGACCCTCAACACTGAAGCTTTCTTT
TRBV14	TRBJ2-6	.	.	CASSQQTGFGPGANVLTF	TGTGCCAGCAGCCAACAGACAGGTTTCGGGCCTGGGGCCAACGTCCTGACTTTC
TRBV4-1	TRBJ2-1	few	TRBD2	CASSQDRGLAGRASYNEQFF	TGCGCCAGCAGCCAAGATCGGGGACTAGCGGGAAGGGCGTCCTACAATGAGCAGTTCTTC
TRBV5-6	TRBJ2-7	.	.	CASSLPAFYEQYF	TGTGCCAGCAGCCTCCCGGCCTTCTACGAGCAGTACTTC
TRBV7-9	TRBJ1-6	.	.	CASSRGQSSYNSPLHF	TGTGCCAGCAGCAGGGGCCAGAGCTCCTATAATTCACCCCTCCACTTT
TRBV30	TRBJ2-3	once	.	CAWSAGTGLQRADTQYF	TGTGCCTGGAGTGCCGGGACGGGACTGCAGAGGGCAGATACGCAGTATTTT
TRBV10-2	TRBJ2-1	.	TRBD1	CATSQTLDRDYNEQFF	TGCGCCACCTCACAAACCTTGGACAGGGACTACAATGAGCAGTTCTTC
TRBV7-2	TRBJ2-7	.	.	CASSPASEQYF	TGTGCCAGCAGCCCCGCCTCCGAGCAGTACTTC
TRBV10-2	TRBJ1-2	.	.	CASSERTDYGYTF	TGCGCCAGCAGTGAGCGAACGGACTATGGCTACACCTTC
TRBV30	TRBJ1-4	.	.	CAWKRRQAFTTNEKLFF	TGTGCCTGGAAGAGACGACAGGCCTTTACAACTAATGAAAAACTGTTTTTT